The clone carrying this T cell receptor (beta chain) was recorded once. This CDR3 has 14 amino acids. Germline-derived CDR1 and CDR2 are SGHRS and YFSETQ. Unmatched junction bases numbered 0, after V lost 4 bases and J lost 4 bases. In the study's own analysis: Amplified reference gene primers provided the basis for estimating nucleated cell counts. Clones were sequenced by immunoSEQ multiplex PCR, and TCRdb holds only the in-frame ones, with some missing. V and J calls and clone size are given by that table; D and trimming were obtained from the DNA. The sample holds approximately 60,000 clones; roughly 77% are singletons and the top ten take about 15%. The sample originates from a study of blood T cell repertoires in COVID-19.

This chain links TRBV5-1 with TRBJ2-5; 14 bases agree with TRBD2. Sequencing was carried out using peripheral blood. The sequence was collected from an elderly man with acute or convalescent COVID-19. Here the CDR3 reads CASSGTSGGETQYF. DNA for the CDR3: TGCGCCAGCAGCGGGACTAGCGGGGGAGAGACCCAGTACTTC.